A selection of T cell receptor beta chains follows, all from one sample in a study of vaccination effects on CD4 cells after COVID-19. What these receptors recognize is not known. The method was immunoSEQ multiplex PCR; TCRdb's version includes in-frame clones alone and lacks a portion of them. Of approximately 74,000 clones listed, approximately 72% are singletons. Specimen: CD4+ T cells from PBMCs cultured with HCoV-NL63 spike peptides, collected before COVID-19 vaccination. Receptors were obtained from a human donor who received a COVID-19 vaccine. Both conserved end residues are part of each CDR3. The D gene is left open where the match is weak. Some rows have no size entry. The others give once, few or many, or a class for an expanded clone.

j_call,clone_size,v_call,d_call,cdr3_nt,cdr3_aa
TRBJ1-3,once,TRBV9,.,TGTGCCAGCAGCGTATCTGGGACTTCTGGAAACACCATATATTTT,CASSVSGTSGNTIYF
TRBJ1-5,once,TRBV3-1/TRBV3-2,.,TGTGCCAGCAGCCAAGGCTTGATCGATAAAGCGGGGGAGCAAGCTTACGGTCAGCCCCAGCATTTT,CASSQGLIDKAGEQAYGQPQHF
TRBJ2-5,.,TRBV24-1,.,TGTGCCACCAGTGACCCAGCTGGGACCCAAGAGACCCAGTACTTC,CATSDPAGTQETQYF
TRBJ2-5,.,TRBV30,.,TGTGCCTGGAGGGTTGGAGGGGGGGGAGGGCAAGAGACCCAGTACTTC,CAWRVGGGGGQETQYF
TRBJ2-2,.,TRBV11-3,.,TGTGCCAGCAGCTTAGGCAGAACGAACACCGGGGAGCTGTTTTTT,CASSLGRTNTGELFF
TRBJ2-1,.,TRBV7-9,.,TGTGCCGGAGGGGGCTACAATGAGCAGTTCTTC,CAGGGYNEQFF
TRBJ1-1,.,TRBV13,.,TGTGCCAGCAGCCTAAACCGGGGCCGAGACACTGAAGCTTTCTTT,CASSLNRGRDTEAFF
TRBJ2-6,.,TRBV5-4,.,TGTGCCAGCAGCCGCAGGGAGGCTGGGGCCAACGTCCTGACTTTC,CASSRREAGANVLTF
TRBJ2-2,.,TRBV3-1/TRBV3-2,TRBD1,TGTGCCAGCAGCCAACAGGGGGCGCAAACCGGGGAGCTGTTTTTT,CASSQQGAQTGELFF
TRBJ1-3,.,TRBV6-1,.,TGTGCCAGCAGTGAAGTGGCGGCGAACTCTGGAAACACCATATATTTT,CASSEVAANSGNTIYF
TRBJ1-4,once,TRBV7-6,.,TGTGCCAGCAGCTCAAACAGGAGGCCTAATGAAAAACTGTTTTTT,CASSSNRRPNEKLFF
TRBJ1-5,few,TRBV7-3,.,TGTGCCAGCAGCTTAAGTATTAATCAGCCCCAGCATTTT,CASSLSINQPQHF
TRBJ2-3,.,TRBV24-1,.,TGTGCCACCAGCCGGGGGGCCTATAGCACAGATACGCAGTATTTT,CATSRGAYSTDTQYF
TRBJ2-1,.,TRBV30,TRBD1,TGTGCCTGGGAAACCGGGACAGGGGGCTGGAATGAGCAGTTCTTC,CAWETGTGGWNEQFF
TRBJ2-5,.,TRBV18,TRBD1,TGTGCCACACTGGGACAGGCAGAAGAGACCCAGTACTTC,CATLGQAEETQYF
TRBJ1-2,.,TRBV4-3,.,TGCGCCAGCAGCCAAGTCCCGTCAAGGGGCTCCTATGGCTACACCTTC,CASSQVPSRGSYGYTF
TRBJ1-3,few,TRBV6-5,.,TGTGCCAGCAGTTACTCTTCTATAGGAAACACCATATATTTT,CASSYSSIGNTIYF
TRBJ1-1,.,TRBV5-1,.,TGCGCCAGCAGCGAGTTGGGGGGTGTGAACACTGAAGCTTTCTTT,CASSELGGVNTEAFF
TRBJ2-2,.,TRBV25-1,.,TGTGCCAGCAGCCACCGGGGGCTTCGGAACACCGGGGAGCTGTTTTTT,CASSHRGLRNTGELFF
TRBJ1-2,.,TRBV6-5,.,TGTGCCAGCAGCCCCGATCGAGGCTACACCTTC,CASSPDRGYTF
TRBJ2-3,.,TRBV21-1,.,TGTGCCAGCAGCAAGGGGGAGGTCCCGGCTGGTACGCAGTATTTT,CASSKGEVPAGTQYF
TRBJ1-5,once,TRBV15,.,TGTGCCACCAGCAGGGTGGTCGAGGGCAATCAGCCCCAGCATTTT,CATSRVVEGNQPQHF
TRBJ1-1,few,TRBV7-2,.,TGTGCCAGCACCCCCGGTTGGGGGCGCAACGCTGAAGCTTTCTTT,CASTPGWGRNAEAFF
TRBJ2-3,.,TRBV10-3,.,TGTGCCATCAGGGAGACAAGCACAGATACGCAGTATTTT,CAIRETSTDTQYF
TRBJ1-5,.,TRBV6-1,.,TGTGCCAGCAGTGACAGGGCCCAACAGCCCCAGCATTTT,CASSDRAQQPQHF
TRBJ1-1,.,TRBV7-2,TRBD1,TGTGCCAGCAGTCGTTTGGACAGGGGAGAAGCTTTCTTT,CASSRLDRGEAFF
TRBJ1-5,.,TRBV19,.,TGTGCCAGTAGTATTTCTCTCTTTGACCGCGGCAGCAATCAGCCCCAGCATTTT,CASSISLFDRGSNQPQHF
TRBJ2-3,.,TRBV5-4,TRBD1,TGTGCCAGCAGCCCGGGACAGGGAGAAAGAGATACGCAGTATTTT,CASSPGQGERDTQYF
TRBJ2-2,.,TRBV19,.,TGTGCCAGTACCGGGGGGACAGGAAAATGGGGCGGGGAGCTGTTTTTT,CASTGGTGKWGGELFF
TRBJ1-4,once,TRBV7-8,.,TGTGCCAGCCGGCTCGGGACTTCCGAAAAACTGTTTTTT,CASRLGTSEKLFF
TRBJ1-5,.,TRBV5-6,.,TGTGCCAGCAGCTTGCGACAGCGACTTTCCAATAGCAATCAGCCCCAGCATTTT,CASSLRQRLSNSNQPQHF
TRBJ2-3,.,TRBV7-3,.,TGTGCCAGCAGCTTAACAGCAGATACGCAGTATTTT,CASSLTADTQYF
TRBJ2-3,.,TRBV5-1,.,TGCGCCAGCAGCTTGGAATCGGGAGATACGCAGTATTTT,CASSLESGDTQYF
TRBJ1-5,.,TRBV18,TRBD1,TGTGCCAGCTCACCCCGACAGGGCACCAGCAATCAGCCCCAGCATTTT,CASSPRQGTSNQPQHF
TRBJ1-3,.,TRBV6-5,.,TGTGCCAGCAGTTACTCTGGTGGCTTAGGAAACACCATATATTTT,CASSYSGGLGNTIYF
TRBJ2-1,.,TRBV5-1,TRBD2,TGCGCCAGCAGCTTGGTTACTAGCGGGAACTCCTACAATGAGCAGTTCTTC,CASSLVTSGNSYNEQFF
TRBJ2-2,once,TRBV6-5,.,TGTGCCAGCAGTCTGAACACCGGGGAGCTGTTTTTT,CASSLNTGELFF
TRBJ2-4,once,TRBV5-8,TRBD1,TGTGCCAGCAGCCCCGCCGGGACAGGGGGTCGACAGTACTTC,CASSPAGTGGRQYF
TRBJ2-5,.,TRBV7-3,.,TGTGCCAGCAGCTTAACTAACCAAGAGACCCAGTACTTC,CASSLTNQETQYF
TRBJ2-1,.,TRBV19,.,TGTGCCAGTAGTATTTCTAGCTCCTACAATGAGCAGTTCTTC,CASSISSSYNEQFF
TRBJ1-2,.,TRBV7-2,.,TGTGCCAGCAGCTTAGCAATGGGTTCGATCTACACCTTC,CASSLAMGSIYTF
TRBJ1-2,.,TRBV7-8,TRBD1,TGTGCCAGCAGCATTCAAGCCGGGACAGGGGGCTTTGGCTACACCTTC,CASSIQAGTGGFGYTF
TRBJ2-2,.,TRBV9,TRBD1,TGTGCCAGCAGCCCACCTCCGGGACAGATCACCGGGGAGCTGTTTTTT,CASSPPPGQITGELFF
TRBJ1-2,.,TRBV5-1,.,TGCGCCAGCAGCTTCCCCGAGGGGGGGGCATATGGCTACACCTTC,CASSFPEGGAYGYTF
TRBJ1-6,.,TRBV6-4,.,TGTGCCAGCAGTGACTCTGGGGGATCTAATTCACCCCTCCACTTT,CASSDSGGSNSPLHF